Detailed here is one TCR beta chain. Its antigen remains unidentified. This sample was taken from a study of spatial heterogeneity in lung cancer. General study results and limits: The study found ubiquitous expanded tumor TCRs in blood more at resection than follow-up.

Looked up from germline, CDR1 is SGHDT and CDR2 is YYEEEE. The CDR3 contains 17 residues. V lost 0 bases to trimming and J lost 1 base, with 15 bases between them. Time point of the sample: sample taken at primary tumor resection. In each case, whole RNA from tumor, nontumor lung or frozen PBMC was sequenced unsorted. A unique molecular identifier was attached to every TCR cDNA molecule. TCRdb used MiXCR to reprocess the 5' RACE reads, holding one entry per CDR3 protein. The table lists about 82,000 distinct CDR3 sequences, 10% to 15% of them singletons. The chain links TRBV5-6 to TRBJ2-3, with D perhaps TRBD1 (7 bases). The input for sequencing was PBMCs, taken at surgery. The receptor was isolated from a male donor with early-stage non-small cell lung cancer. CDR3 DNA sequence: TGTGCCAGCAGCTTGGACAGGGGAGGATTCGGCACAGATACGCAGTATTTT. It encodes CASSLDRGGFGTDTQYF.